A single sample is the source of the 6 T cell receptor beta chains below, sequenced in a study of siplizumab effects on memory and regulatory T cells. TCRdb's table, derived via immunoSEQ multiplex PCR, lists solely in-frame clones and lacks some. The table includes more than 95,000 clones, around 94% detected once. Input material: non-Treg CD4+ T cells sorted from blood. The receptors shown here come from a human donor in good health.

This chain uses TRBV19 with TRBJ1-2, with a possible D match to TRBD1 (6 bases). Germline CDR1 reads LNHDA; CDR2 reads SQIVND (reference sequence). Deletions cut 6 bases from V and 4 bases from J, with 12 bases between. The CDR3 has 13 residues. This chain's CDR3 is CASSRTAGYGYTF. CDR3 DNA: TGTGCCAGTAGCCGGACAGCGGGCTATGGCTACACCTTC.

This chain connects TRBV27 to TRBJ1-2, with D perhaps matching TRBD1 (5 bases). The germline CDR1 and CDR2 sequences are MNHEY and SMNVEV (reference sequence). Deletions cut 5 bases from V and 5 bases from J, with 15 bases between. The CDR3 consists of 14 residues. The CDR3 region has the DNA TGTGCCAGCAGTACATCCGGGACGGGGTATGGCTACACCTTC. Its protein is CASSTSGTGYGYTF.

In its sample, this clone was seen once. This chain uses TRBV7-3 with TRBJ2-2; tentatively, D is TRBD1 (5 bases). Deletions cut 1 base from V and 6 bases from J, with 15 bases between. This CDR3 has 16 residues. Germline CDR1 and CDR2: SGHTA and FQGTGA. Here the CDR3 DNA reads TGTGCCAGCAGCTTAAATCAAGGGGATGCCGCCGGGGAGCTGTTTTTT. It specifies CASSLNQGDAAGELFF.

This clone was found once. The chain recombines TRBV6-5 with TRBJ2-1; D gene uncertain. The CDR3 consists of 16 residues. Trimming took off 0 bases at V and 7 bases at J, with 16 bases between the two ends. The germline V gene has CDR1 MNHEY and CDR2 SVGAGI. CDR3 protein: CASSYSYSRGENEQFF. The CDR3 nucleotides are TGTGCCAGCAGTTACTCGTACAGCCGCGGTGAGAATGAGCAGTTCTTC.

The chain has TRBV19 and TRBJ2-2; D unclear. Trimming left V 7 bases short and J 0 bases short, with 9 bases between. The germline CDR1 and CDR2 sequences are LNHDA and SQIVND (reference sequence). CDR3 length: 14 amino acids. The CDR3 is CASKASPNTGELFF. The CDR3, as DNA: TGTGCCAGTAAGGCCAGCCCGAACACCGGGGAGCTGTTTTTT.

This chain connects TRBV11-2 to TRBJ1-2, with D maybe TRBD1 (6 bases). CDR3 size: 14 residues. Germline CDR1 is SGHAT and CDR2 is FQNNGV. Trimming cost V 3 bases and J 7 bases, with 15 bases left between them. CDR3 sequence: CASSLGTGLSGYTF. Written as DNA, the CDR3 is TGTGCCAGCAGCTTGGGCACAGGGTTAAGTGGCTACACCTTC.